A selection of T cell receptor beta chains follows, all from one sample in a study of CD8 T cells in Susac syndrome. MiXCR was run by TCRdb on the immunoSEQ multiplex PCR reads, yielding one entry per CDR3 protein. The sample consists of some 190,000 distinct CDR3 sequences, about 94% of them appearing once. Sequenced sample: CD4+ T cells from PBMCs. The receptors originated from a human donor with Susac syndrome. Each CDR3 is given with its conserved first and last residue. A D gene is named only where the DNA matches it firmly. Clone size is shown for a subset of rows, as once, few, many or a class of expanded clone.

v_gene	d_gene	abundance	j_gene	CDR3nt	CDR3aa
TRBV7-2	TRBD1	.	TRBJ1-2	TGTGCCAGCAGCTCCGGGACAGGGGCGGTCTATGGCTACACCTTC	CASSSGTGAVYGYTF
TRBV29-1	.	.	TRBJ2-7	TGCAGCGTCGGGACTTACAGCTCCTACGAGCAGTACTTC	CSVGTYSSYEQYF
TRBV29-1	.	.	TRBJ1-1	TGCAGCGGAGAAACAGGGATCGGCACTGAAGCTTTCTTT	CSGETGIGTEAFF
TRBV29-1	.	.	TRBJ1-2	TGCAGCGTTGCCCGACAGGTATCTAACTATGGCTACACCTTC	CSVARQVSNYGYTF
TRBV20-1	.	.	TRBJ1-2	TGCAGTGCTAGAGTAGGGGACGACTATGGCTACACCTTC	CSARVGDDYGYTF
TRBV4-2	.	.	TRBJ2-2	TGTGCCAGCAGCCAAGAACCAACTGGGAACACCGGGGAGCTGTTTTTT	CASSQEPTGNTGELFF
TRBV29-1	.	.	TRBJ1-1	TGCAGCGTTCGACGGGCGGGCACTGAAGCTTTCTTT	CSVRRAGTEAFF
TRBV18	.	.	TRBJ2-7	TGTGCCAGCTCACCCCCGGGGGGGATCCAGGGGGCCTACGAGCAGTACTTC	CASSPPGGIQGAYEQYF
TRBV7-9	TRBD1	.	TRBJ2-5	TGTGCCAGCAGCCGCAGTAGACAGGGCTACCAAGAGACCCAGTACTTC	CASSRSRQGYQETQYF
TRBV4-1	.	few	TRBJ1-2	TGCGCCAGCAGCCAAGAAGGGCAGCGCTACTATGGCTACACCTTC	CASSQEGQRYYGYTF